This T cell receptor beta chain was identified in a study of Graves' ophthalmopathy and Graves' hyperthyroidism. This clonotype has ten or more counts. Antigen specificity is unknown. CDR1 is MNHEY and CDR2 is SVGEGT in the germline V gene. Trimming cost V 1 base and J 0 bases, with 9 bases left between them. This CDR3 contains 15 residues. Findings and limits, study-wide: A model built from 13 signatures distinguished ophthalmopathy from stable hyperthyroidism with 85% to 90% sensitivity and 81.08% specificity. Most expanded thyroid clonotypes above 0.001 frequency also appeared in blood.

RNA transcripts were the source from which TCR beta CDR3 regions were amplified. HTBI primers were employed in first-round RT-PCR, then a second-round multiplex PCR followed. TCRdb recomputed calls from the multiplex PCR reads with MiXCR, one row per CDR3 protein. The sample contains roughly 400,000 distinct CDR3 sequences, just over 15% of which appear only once. The origin of this receptor is a woman aged 18-29 years with stable Graves' hyperthyroidism. Sequencing input: peripheral blood. V gene TRBV6-2 or TRBV6-3 combines with J gene TRBJ1-2; the D is unclear. This CDR3 reads CASSYYQAANYGYTF. The CDR3 DNA reads TGTGCCAGCAGTTACTACCAGGCGGCTAACTATGGCTACACCTTC.